Below are 9 T cell receptor beta chains sequenced from a single sample in a study of T cell changes during pregnancy in multiple sclerosis. Profiling relied on immunoSEQ multiplex PCR, and the TCRdb table lists in-frame clones only, not all of them. The data show approximately 18,000 clones, with 84% seen just once and 9% to 10% held by the top ten. Sample: CD8+ T cells from peripheral blood mononuclear cells, taken in the second trimester of pregnancy. The receptors come from a female donor in good health, enrolled as a control in a pregnancy study.

This chain uses TRBV7-9 with TRBJ2-5, with D perhaps TRBD2 (5 bases). This CDR3 spans 13 amino acids. The V gene's germline CDR1 is SEHNR and CDR2 FQNEAQ (reference sequence). V was shortened by 7 bases and J by 5 bases, with 14 bases between the two germline ends. The CDR3 DNA follows: TGTGCCAGCATCCCGGCGGGTTCGGAGACCCAGTACTTC. Encoded protein: CASIPAGSETQYF. The entire variable domain, with the rest obtained from reference TRBV7-9 and TRBJ2-5, is as follows: DTGVSQNPRHKITKRGQNVTFRCDPISEHNRLYWYRQTLGQGPEFLTYFQNEAQLEKSRLLSDRFSAERPKGSFSTLEIQRTEQGDSAMYLCASIPAGSETQYFGPGTRLLVL.

This chain uses TRBV15 with TRBJ1-1; no definite D call. The germline V gene has CDR1 LNHNV and CDR2 YYDKDF (reference sequence). V gave up 0 bases and J gave up 4 bases, with 12 bases separating them. This CDR3 has 15 amino acids. The CDR3: CATSRDLQVSTEAFF. Written as DNA, the CDR3 is TGTGCCACCAGCAGAGATCTCCAGGTGAGCACTGAAGCTTTCTTT.

The rearrangement uses TRBV27 and TRBJ2-1; 15 positions agree with TRBD2. The CDR3 consists of 15 residues. V dropped 6 bases and J dropped 12; count of bases not matched to a gene: 9. Germline V gives CDR1 MNHEY, CDR2 SMNVEV (reference sequence). The CDR3 sequence is CASRPGTSGGWGQFF. CDR3 DNA: TGTGCCAGCAGACCCGGGACTAGCGGGGGGTGGGGGCAGTTCTTC.

The rearrangement joins TRBV10-3 to TRBJ2-3; unclear D gene. Germline V lookup: CDR1 ENHRY, CDR2 SYGVKD. Trimming pared 2 bases from V and 6 bases from J, leaving 3 bases between. This CDR3 region has 11 residues. The CDR3 DNA reads TGTGCCATCAGTGAGGCGGATACGCAGTATTTT. It specifies CAISEADTQYF.

The gene calls are TRBV9 and TRBJ2-7; the D gene is possibly TRBD2 (6 bases). Germline CDR1 and CDR2: SGDLS and YYNGEE. There are 15 residues in the CDR3. V lost 5 bases and J lost 5, with 20 bases in between. This CDR3 reads CASSLGGGNEDEQYF. The CDR3 DNA follows: TGTGCCAGCAGTCTGGGTGGGGGGAACGAAGACGAGCAGTACTTC.

This clone was observed a single time. The V gene is TRBV14, the J gene TRBJ2-3, with 8 nucleotides matching TRBD1. This CDR3 is built from 16 residues. The germline CDR1 and CDR2 sequences are SGHDN and FVKESK. The V and J ends lost 7 bases and 0 bases, in that order; junction bases with no gene match: 9. The DNA for the CDR3 is TGTGCCAGCACGGCCGGGACAGGCTCTAGCACAGATACGCAGTATTTT. Translation: CASTAGTGSSTDTQYF.

The genes are TRBV6-5 and TRBJ1-1, with a weak D call TRBD1 (6 bases). This CDR3 comprises 14 residues. The germline V gene has CDR1 MNHEY and CDR2 SVGAGI. Trimming removed 4 bases from V and 6 bases from J, with 15 bases in between. CDR3 amino acids: CASSFSYPGAEAFF. The CDR3 bases are TGTGCCAGCAGTTTCTCCTACCCAGGGGCTGAAGCTTTCTTT.

The rearrangement joins TRBV7-9 to TRBJ2-1, with D possibly being TRBD2 (6 bases). The CDR3 extends over 13 amino acids. Trimming pared 5 bases from V and 8 bases from J, leaving 13 bases between. CDR1 is SEHNR, CDR2 FQNEAQ, per germline (reference sequence). CDR3 in DNA: TGTGCCAGCAGCGGGAGGATCGGAGATGAGCAGTTCTTC. Translating gives CASSGRIGDEQFF.

The chain combines TRBV2 with TRBJ2-5, with 9 bases aligning to TRBD2. V shed 3 bases and J 5 bases; nucleotides not matched to a gene: 16. This CDR3 has 18 amino acids. Germline values: CDR1 SNHLY, CDR2 FYNNEI. The CDR3 region is CASSDATLQRGVRETQYF. The CDR3 DNA is TGTGCCAGCAGTGATGCGACCCTTCAGCGGGGGGTACGGGAGACCCAGTACTTC.